The source of this TCR beta chain is a study of somatic mutations in cytotoxic T cells in rheumatoid arthritis. Study background: The researchers flow-sorted some T-cell populations stained with V beta antibodies and got nearly 100% purity, and these included V beta1+ cells sequenced for TCRB.

This table comes from immunoSEQ multiplex PCR, and its TCRdb copy is limited to in-frame clones, with some not included. The table includes 8,000 or so clones, 74% detected once. Trimming at V came to 5 bases and at J to 8 bases, leaving 12 bases not matched to a gene. Per the germline V gene, CDR1 is SEHNR and CDR2 is FQNEAQ (reference sequence). The CDR3 is 16 residues long. This clone was seen more than once but under ten times. The material sequenced was CD8+ T cells sorted from blood. The sequence was collected from an adult with rheumatoid arthritis. The chain joins TRBV7-9 to TRBJ2-1; the match to TRBD1 covers 10 bases. The CDR3 loop reads CASSDRGQRMGDEQFF. CDR3 DNA sequence: TGTGCCAGCAGCGACAGGGGGCAAAGGATGGGGGATGAGCAGTTCTTC. The complete variable domain, with remaining parts taken from reference TRBV7-9 and TRBJ2-1, reads DTGVSQNPRHKITKRGQNVTFRCDPISEHNRLYWYRQTLGQGPEFLTYFQNEAQLEKSRLLSDRFSAERPKGSFSTLEIQRTEQGDSAMYLCASSDRGQRMGDEQFFGPGTRLTVL.